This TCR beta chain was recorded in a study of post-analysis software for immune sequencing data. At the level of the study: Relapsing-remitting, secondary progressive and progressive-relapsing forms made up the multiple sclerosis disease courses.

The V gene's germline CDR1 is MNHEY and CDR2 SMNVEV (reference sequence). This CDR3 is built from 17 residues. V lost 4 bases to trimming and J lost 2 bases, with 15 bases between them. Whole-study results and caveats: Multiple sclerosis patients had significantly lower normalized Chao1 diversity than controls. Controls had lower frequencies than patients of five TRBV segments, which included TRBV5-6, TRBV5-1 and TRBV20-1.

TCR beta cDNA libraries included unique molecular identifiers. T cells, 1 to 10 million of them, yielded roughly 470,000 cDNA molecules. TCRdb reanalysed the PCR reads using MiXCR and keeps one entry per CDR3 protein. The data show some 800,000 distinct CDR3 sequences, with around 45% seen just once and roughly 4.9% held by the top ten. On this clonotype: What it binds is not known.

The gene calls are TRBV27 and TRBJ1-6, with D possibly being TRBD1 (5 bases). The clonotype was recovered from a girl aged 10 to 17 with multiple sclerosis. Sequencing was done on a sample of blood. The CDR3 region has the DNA TGTGCCAGCAGTTCTCGTCCCGCGGGACCCTATAATTCACCCCTCCACTTT. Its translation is CASSSRPAGPYNSPLHF.